This T cell receptor (beta chain) was identified in a study of PD-L1 blockade in urothelial cancer. Study-wide context: The authors examined blood 3 weeks (second dose) and 6 weeks after treatment start. T cells were recovered from blood samples at a median of roughly 150,000. Study-level findings and limits: Having blood TCR clonality under the median before treatment predicted better survival.

TCRdb's table, derived via immunoSEQ multiplex PCR, lists solely in-frame clones and lacks some. The sample has 25,000 to 35,000 clones, roughly 80% seen once. Regarding time point: peripheral blood 6 weeks after treatment start. A remark on this clone: What it binds is unknown.

The CDR3 covers 17 residues. V dropped 3 bases and J dropped 4; count of bases not matched to a gene: 10. CDR1 and CDR2 from the germline V gene are SGHDT and YYEEEE. The sequenced sample was PBMCs, obtained around atezolizumab (anti-PD-L1) treatment. V gene TRBV5-6 combines with J gene TRBJ2-2; the match to TRBD1 covers 9 bases. The receptor was derived from a man between 65 and 85 years old with urothelial cancer. The CDR3: CASSSRTGADVTGELFF. In DNA, the CDR3 is TGTGCCAGCAGCTCCCGGACAGGGGCGGACGTCACCGGGGAGCTGTTTTTT.